This is a list of T cell receptor beta chains from one sample in a study of T cells after yellow fever vaccination. Via MiXCR, TCRdb re-called the 5' RACE reads, giving one row per CDR3 protein. This sample has roughly 500,000 distinct CDR3 sequences, with over 15% found just once. The material was PBMCs, obtained 15 days after the yellow fever booster vaccination. These receptors all come from a man in his thirties or forties who received the YFV17D yellow fever vaccine. Each CDR3 is given with its conserved first and last residue. D genes are given only for firm matches. Expanded clones are given a class, and other clones once, few, many or no size at all.

J,V,D,size,CDR3,DNA
TRBJ1-5,TRBV15,.,.,CATSRDRVRSSNQPQHF,TGTGCCACCAGCAGAGATCGTGTCAGATCTAGCAATCAGCCCCAGCATTTT
TRBJ2-1,TRBV10-3,TRBD1,.,CAISEPTGSSYNEQFF,TGTGCCATCAGTGAGCCGACAGGGAGCTCCTACAATGAGCAGTTCTTC
TRBJ1-2,TRBV15,.,few,CATSGGGYGYTF,TGTGCCACCAGTGGCGGGGGGTATGGCTACACCTTC
TRBJ2-1,TRBV15,.,few,CATSSDGLPYNEQFF,TGTGCCACCAGCAGCGACGGACTTCCCTACAATGAGCAGTTCTTC
TRBJ2-1,TRBV20-1,.,.,CSAPRPAGRYEQFF,TGCAGTGCTCCCCGTCCCGCGGGGAGATATGAGCAGTTCTTC
TRBJ2-7,TRBV7-2,TRBD1,.,CASSLSQGAFYEQYF,TGTGCCAGCAGCTTAAGCCAGGGGGCCTTCTACGAGCAGTACTTC
TRBJ2-3,TRBV29-1,.,few,CSVNLGASRADTQYF,TGCAGCGTTAACCTTGGTGCGTCTAGGGCAGATACGCAGTATTTT
TRBJ2-7,TRBV20-1,.,.,CSARDLSADEQYF,TGCAGTGCTAGAGACCTTAGTGCGGACGAGCAGTACTTC
TRBJ1-1,TRBV12-3/TRBV12-4,.,few,CASNLMGGNTEAFF,TGTGCCAGCAACCTGATGGGGGGGAACACTGAAGCTTTCTTT
TRBJ1-6,TRBV7-3,.,.,CASSSTALGDSPLHF,TGTGCCAGCAGCTCGACAGCCCTCGGCGATTCACCCCTCCACTTT
TRBJ2-3,TRBV27,TRBD2,few,CASSLRASGRAEGTDTQYF,TGTGCCAGCAGTTTACGGGCTAGCGGGAGGGCAGAGGGCACAGATACGCAGTATTTT
TRBJ1-2,TRBV4-2,.,.,CASSQVTGSHYGYTF,TGTGCCAGCAGCCAGGTAACCGGGTCGCACTATGGCTACACCTTC
TRBJ2-7,TRBV20-1,TRBD1,.,CSASLTGDYEQYF,TGCAGTGCTTCATTGACAGGGGACTACGAGCAGTACTTC
TRBJ2-1,TRBV15,.,.,CATKNTGNPYNEQFF,TGTGCCACCAAGAATACCGGGAACCCCTACAATGAGCAGTTCTTC
TRBJ2-3,TRBV4-3,TRBD2,many,CASSPGGLAVTDTQYF,TGCGCCAGCAGCCCGGGAGGACTAGCGGTCACAGATACGCAGTATTTT
TRBJ2-7,TRBV21-1,.,few,CASSKARLPGEQYF,TGTGCCAGCAGCAAAGCTAGACTCCCTGGGGAGCAGTACTTC
TRBJ2-7,TRBV28,.,few,CASSSVILAYEQYF,TGTGCCAGCAGTTCCGTTATTCTTGCCTACGAGCAGTACTTC
TRBJ2-2,TRBV29-1,.,.,CSVRRTAGELFF,TGCAGCGTGCGGAGGACGGCCGGGGAGCTGTTTTTT
TRBJ2-7,TRBV7-2,.,few,CASSSQAASEQYF,TGTGCCAGCAGCTCTCAGGCGGCGTCCGAGCAGTACTTC
TRBJ2-5,TRBV5-6,TRBD1,few,CASSLEGQGRKTQYF,TGTGCCAGCAGCTTGGAGGGACAGGGGAGGAAGACCCAGTACTTC
TRBJ2-7,TRBV7-6,.,many,CASSLGGFSYEQYF,TGTGCCAGCAGCTTAGGCGGATTCTCCTACGAGCAGTACTTC